Given below is one T cell receptor (beta chain) in context. Its matching antigen is unknown. Germline V gives CDR1 MDHEN, CDR2 SYDVKM. The CDR3 runs 14 residues. Trimming cost V 10 bases and J 6 bases, with 18 bases left between them. Only in-frame clones appear in the TCRdb table, and some are missing; sequencing was by immunoSEQ multiplex PCR. The sample yields about 17,000 clones, roughly four fifths seen once. This sample stems from a study of OX40 agonist ivuxolimab in advanced cancers. Overall study: Prior checkpoint blockade (anti-PD-1, anti-PD-L1 or anti-CTLA-4) was permitted; less than 45% had it. Three partial responders included one hepatocellular carcinoma patient and two cutaneous melanoma patients.

Study outcomes and limitations: Individuals who were partial responders at 0.1-3.0 mg/kg had clonal expansion that ranked among the lowest.

This chain joins TRBV28 and TRBJ1-4; no definite D call. The TCR comes from an adult with an advanced solid tumor such as melanoma, head and neck, liver or kidney cancer. The sample here was CD4+ or CD8+ T cells sorted from blood, taken in a trial of the OX40 agonist ivuxolimab. The CDR3, as DNA: TGTGCCACCAAATACCGGGATCGGCATGAAAAACTGTTTTTT. Translating it yields CATKYRDRHEKLFF.